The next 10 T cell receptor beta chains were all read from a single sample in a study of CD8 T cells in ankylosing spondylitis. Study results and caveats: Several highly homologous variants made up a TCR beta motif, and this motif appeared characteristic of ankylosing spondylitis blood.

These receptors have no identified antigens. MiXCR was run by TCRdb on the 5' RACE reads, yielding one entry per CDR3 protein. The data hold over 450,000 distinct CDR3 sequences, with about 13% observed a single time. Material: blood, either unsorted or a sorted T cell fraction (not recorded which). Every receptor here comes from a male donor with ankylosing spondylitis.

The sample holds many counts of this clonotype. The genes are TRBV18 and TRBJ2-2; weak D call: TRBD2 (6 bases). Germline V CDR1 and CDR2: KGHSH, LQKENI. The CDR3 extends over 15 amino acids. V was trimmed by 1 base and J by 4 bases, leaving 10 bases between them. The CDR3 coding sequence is TGTGCCAGCTCACCACAGGGAGGCGGCACCGGGGAGCTGTTTTTT. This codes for CASSPQGGGTGELFF.

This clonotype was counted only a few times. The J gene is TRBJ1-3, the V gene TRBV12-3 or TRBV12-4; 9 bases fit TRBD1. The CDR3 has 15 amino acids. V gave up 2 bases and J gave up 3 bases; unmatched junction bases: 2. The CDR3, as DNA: TGTGCCAGCAGTTTAACAGGGGGCTATGGAAACACCATATATTTT. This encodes CASSLTGGYGNTIYF.

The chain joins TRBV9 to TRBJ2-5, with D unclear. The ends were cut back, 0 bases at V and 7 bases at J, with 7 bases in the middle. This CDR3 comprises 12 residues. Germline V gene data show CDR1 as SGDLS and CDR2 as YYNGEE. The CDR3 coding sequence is TGTGCCAGCAGCGTAGGAGAAGTGACCCAGTACTTC. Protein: CASSVGEVTQYF.

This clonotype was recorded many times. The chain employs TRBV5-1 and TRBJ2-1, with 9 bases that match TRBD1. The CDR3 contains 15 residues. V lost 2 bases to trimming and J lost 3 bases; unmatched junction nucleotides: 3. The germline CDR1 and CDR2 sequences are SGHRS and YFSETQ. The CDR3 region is CASSLQGAHYNEQFF. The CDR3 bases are TGCGCCAGCAGCTTACAGGGGGCCCACTACAATGAGCAGTTCTTC.

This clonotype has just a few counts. CDR3 bases: TGTGCCAGCAGCGTGAGCGGGAGCGTCACCGGGGAGCTGTTTTTT. This gives the protein CASSVSGSVTGELFF. V and J are TRBV7-2 and TRBJ2-2; 8 bases fit TRBD2. CDR1 SGHTA and CDR2 FQGNSA come from the germline V gene. V lost 5 bases to trimming and J lost 4 bases; unmatched junction nucleotides: 6. This CDR3 contains 15 residues. Complete variable domain (other parts from reference TRBV7-2 and TRBJ2-2): GAGVSQSPSNKVTEKGKDVELRCDPISGHTALYWYRQSLGQGLEFLIYFQGNSAPDKSGLPSDRFSAERTGGSVSTLTIQRTQQEDSAVYLCASSVSGSVTGELFFGEGSRLTVL.

CDR3 DNA sequence: TGTGCCAGCAGCCTAGACAGGGATCACGAGCAGTACGTC. This sequence encodes CASSLDRDHEQYV. The V and J genes are TRBV27 and TRBJ2-7, with 7 bases lining up with TRBD1. Germline V lookup: CDR1 MNHEY, CDR2 SMNVEV (reference sequence). The CDR3 is made up of 13 amino acids. Trimming at V came to 6 bases and at J to 5 bases, leaving 7 bases not matched to a gene.

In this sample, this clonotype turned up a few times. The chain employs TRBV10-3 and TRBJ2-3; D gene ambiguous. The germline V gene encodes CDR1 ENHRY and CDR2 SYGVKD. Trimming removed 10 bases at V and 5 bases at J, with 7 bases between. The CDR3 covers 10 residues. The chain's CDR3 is CATTGDTQYF. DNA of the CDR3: TGTGCCACCACTGGAGATACGCAGTATTTT.

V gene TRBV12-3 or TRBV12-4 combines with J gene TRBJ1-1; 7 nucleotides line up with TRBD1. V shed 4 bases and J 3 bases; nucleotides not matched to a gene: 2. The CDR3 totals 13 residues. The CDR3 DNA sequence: TGTGCCAGCAGTTGGCAGGGGGACACTGAAGCTTTCTTT. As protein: CASSWQGDTEAFF.

The CDR3 region is CASTLGHGYTF. CDR3 DNA: TGTGCCAGCACCCTAGGTCATGGCTACACCTTC. V and J are TRBV12-3 or TRBV12-4 and TRBJ1-2; D call uncertain. V lost 7 bases, J lost 6 bases, and 9 bases lay in between. The CDR3 totals 11 residues.

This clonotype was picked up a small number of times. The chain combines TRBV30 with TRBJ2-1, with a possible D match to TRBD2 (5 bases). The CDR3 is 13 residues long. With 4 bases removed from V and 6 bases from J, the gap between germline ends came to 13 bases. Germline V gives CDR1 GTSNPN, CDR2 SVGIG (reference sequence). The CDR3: CAWTWEFVNEQFF. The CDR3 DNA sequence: TGTGCCTGGACGTGGGAGTTCGTCAATGAGCAGTTCTTC.